The 17 T cell receptor beta chains presented below share a single source sample, sequenced in a study of blood T cell repertoires in COVID-19. The data were produced by immunoSEQ multiplex PCR, yet TCRdb's version contains in-frame clones alone and is incomplete. The table has hundreds of thousands of clones, 90% seen once; the top ten hold roughly 1.6%. Sequenced: PBMCs or T cells enriched from blood (not recorded which). The source is a woman under 30 with acute COVID-19.

This clone was picked up one time. The rearrangement links TRBV15 to TRBJ2-3; TRBD2 is a possible D gene (7 bases). CDR1 LNHNV and CDR2 YYDKDF come from the germline V gene (reference sequence). There are 13 residues in the CDR3. V was shortened by 8 bases and J by 3 bases, with 12 bases between the two germline ends. The CDR3, as DNA: TGTGCCACCGGGGGGGGGCGGACAGATACGCAGTATTTT. Protein sequence: CATGGGRTDTQYF.

The chain joins TRBV6-2 or TRBV6-3 to TRBJ2-7; 8 nucleotides align to TRBD1. The ends lost 5 bases at V and 4 bases at J; junction bases unmatched: 4. Germline values: CDR1 MNHEY, CDR2 SVGEGT. The CDR3 is made up of 13 amino acids. CDR3 loop: CASSRDRGYEQYF. The CDR3 DNA sequence: TGTGCCAGCAGTCGAGACAGGGGATACGAGCAGTACTTC.

In its sample, this clone was seen once. The chain recombines TRBV5-1 with TRBJ1-4; D ambiguous. This CDR3 has 15 residues. In germline, CDR1 is SGHRS, CDR2 YFSETQ. Trimming took 0 bases from V and 3 from J, leaving 9 bases between them. The CDR3, as DNA: TGCGCCAGCAGCTTGGGGAGGAAATCTAATGAAAAACTGTTTTTT. This codes for CASSLGRKSNEKLFF.

J is TRBJ1-2 and V is TRBV6-1; D not certain. Looked up from germline, CDR1 is MNHNS and CDR2 is SASEGT. V lost 2 bases, J lost 4 bases, and 8 bases lay in between. This CDR3 is 13 amino acids long. Written as DNA, the CDR3 is TGTGCCAGCAGTGAAACGTCGGTCTATGGCTACACCTTC. It specifies CASSETSVYGYTF.

This clone showed up just once. The chain combines TRBV11-3 with TRBJ2-1; 11 positions match TRBD2. CDR3 length: 16 residues. J was trimmed by 6 bases and V by 5 bases; bases with no gene match: 9. CDR1 is SGHNT and CDR2 is YENEEA in the germline V gene. The CDR3, as DNA: TGTGCCAGCAGCAGCAAACTAGCGGGAGACCCCAATGAGCAGTTCTTC. Amino acids: CASSSKLAGDPNEQFF.

The chain's CDR3 is CASSWGLGEIIQPQHF. CDR3 DNA: TGTGCCAGCAGTTGGGGACTAGGGGAAATCATTCAGCCCCAGCATTTT. The rearrangement joins TRBV5-8 to TRBJ1-5, with D possibly matching TRBD1 (5 bases). Trimming took off 5 bases at V and 6 bases at J, with 21 bases between the two ends. The CDR3 is made up of 16 amino acids. CDR1 SGHTS and CDR2 YDEGEE come from the germline V gene.

The chain joins TRBV28 to TRBJ2-7, with a possible D match to TRBD1 (5 bases). Trimming took off 5 bases at V and 6 bases at J, with 20 bases between the two ends. CDR1 is MDHEN and CDR2 is SYDVKM in the germline V gene. The CDR3 is made up of 15 amino acids. CDR3 amino acids: CASSQLQGNRREQYF. The CDR3 DNA follows: TGTGCCAGCAGTCAACTGCAGGGAAATAGACGCGAGCAGTACTTC.

The CDR3 DNA is TGTGCCAGCAGCCGGACAGGGACCTTCGACTACGAGCAGTACTTC. Protein sequence: CASSRTGTFDYEQYF. The rearrangement links TRBV6-5 to TRBJ2-7, with 8 bases matching TRBD1. The ends lost 6 bases at V and 3 bases at J; junction bases unmatched: 10. In germline, CDR1 is MNHEY, CDR2 SVGAGI. This CDR3 comprises 15 residues.

The genes are TRBV6-5 and TRBJ2-1, with a tentative D call TRBD2 (5 bases). The CDR3 has 13 amino acids. Germline assignment: CDR1 MNHEY and CDR2 SVGAGI. Between the trimmed V and J ends, which lost 5 bases and 8 bases, there was a span of 13 bases. The CDR3 sequence is CASSRTPAHEQFF. The CDR3 coding sequence is TGTGCCAGCAGTCGGACTCCCGCGCATGAGCAGTTCTTC.

The chain employs TRBV4-1 and TRBJ2-7; 10 bases are shared with TRBD2. The CDR3 has 14 amino acids. Germline-derived CDR1 and CDR2 are MGHRA and YSYEKL. Trimming at V came to 4 bases and at J to 5 bases, leaving 5 bases not matched to a gene. The CDR3 sequence: CASSPLAGLNEQYF. In nucleotides, the CDR3 is TGCGCCAGCAGCCCACTAGCGGGATTAAACGAGCAGTACTTC.

The chain is built from TRBV6-5 and TRBJ2-7; a weak D match, TRBD1 (6 bases). V dropped 6 bases and J dropped 4 bases, with 16 bases sitting between them. CDR3 length: 14 residues. Germline lookup yields CDR1 MNHEY and CDR2 SVGAGI. Written as DNA, the CDR3 is TGTGCCAGCAGCAGGATACACCAGGGGTACGAGCAGTACTTC. This sequence encodes CASSRIHQGYEQYF.

V usage is TRBV27 and J usage is TRBJ1-1; TRBD1 agrees at 11 bases. Germline trimming cut 6 bases from V and 4 bases from J; bases unmatched to any gene: 1. Germline V gene lookup returns CDR1 MNHEY and CDR2 SMNVEV (reference sequence). The CDR3 is 13 residues long. In nucleotides, the CDR3 is TGTGCCAGCAGGGGGACAGGGGGCACTGAAGCTTTCTTT. It yields the protein CASRGTGGTEAFF.

The chain carries TRBV18 and TRBJ1-1, with D possibly TRBD1 on 6 matching bases. The CDR3 totals 16 residues. V shed 0 bases and J shed 6 bases, with 17 bases lying between them. From germline, CDR1 is KGHSH and CDR2 LQKENI. DNA of the CDR3: TGTGCCAGCTCACCACCCAACGGCAGGGGCATCTCTGAAGCTTTCTTT. Amino acids: CASSPPNGRGISEAFF.

The gene calls are TRBV4-1 and TRBJ2-3; TRBD2 matches 16 bases. Per germline, CDR1 MGHRA and CDR2 YSYEKL. J was trimmed by 4 bases and V by 2 bases; bases with no gene match: 3. The CDR3 consists of 17 residues. Here the CDR3 reads CASSQKGLAGGADTQYF. The CDR3 DNA sequence: TGCGCCAGCAGCCAAAAGGGACTAGCGGGAGGGGCAGATACGCAGTATTTT.

CDR3 DNA sequence: TGTGCCAGCAGTTACCTTAATTCACCCCTCCACTTT. Translation gives CASSYLNSPLHF. V usage is TRBV6-5 and J usage is TRBJ1-6; D is undetermined. Trimming shortened V by 2 bases and J by 6 bases, and 2 bases separated the two germline ends. The CDR3 is made up of 12 amino acids. Germline V lookup: CDR1 MNHEY, CDR2 SVGAGI.

The chain employs TRBV6-5 and TRBJ1-3; the D gene is possibly TRBD1 (6 bases). The V end lost 7 bases, the J end lost 0 bases, and 10 bases lay between the germline ends. CDR1 is MNHEY and CDR2 is SVGAGI in the germline V gene. CDR3 length: 14 residues. In DNA form, the CDR3 reads TGTGCCAGCAACACACAGGGCTCTGGAAACACCATATATTTT. As protein: CASNTQGSGNTIYF.

The V call is TRBV18, the J call TRBJ1-2, with D perhaps matching TRBD1 (5 bases). V was pared by 1 base and J by 6 bases, with 12 bases between. CDR3 size: 14 residues. Looked up from germline, CDR1 is KGHSH and CDR2 is LQKENI. The CDR3 here is CASSPLRDSHGYTF. The DNA for the CDR3 is TGTGCCAGCTCACCACTCCGGGACTCTCATGGCTACACCTTC.